This T cell receptor beta chain derives from a study of control samples from healthy donors and cancer patients. TCRdb's copy holds only in-frame clones and misses some; the assay was immunoSEQ multiplex PCR. The sample consists of some 71,000 clones, 85% to 90% of them appearing once. This CDR3 contains 14 residues. Germline-derived CDR1 and CDR2 are KGHSH and LQKENI. The ends were cut back, 2 bases at V and 2 bases at J, with 9 bases in the middle. The TCR originated in a man aged 60-69 years with lung cancer. V gene TRBV18 combines with J gene TRBJ2-5; possible D gene TRBD1, 5 bases. The sample consisted of PBMCs. The DNA of the CDR3 is TGTGCCAGCTCACCATTTGACAGTCAAGAGACCCAGTACTTC. As protein: CASSPFDSQETQYF.